Listed here are 13 T cell receptor beta chains from one sample, sequenced in a study of beta chain features in type 1 diabetes. Broader study findings: Shorter TCRB CDR3s, moderately but significantly so, marked every one of the four CD4+ subsets in Type 1 diabetes patients.

Every isolated RNA sample was fully reverse transcribed, so sequencing captured expressed TCRB transcripts. The protocol was immunoSEQ multiplex PCR, while the TCRdb copy is restricted to in-frame clones and leaves out a portion. Among about 340,000 clones listed, roughly a tenth were seen once. Which antigens these TCRs recognize remains unknown. Sequences were obtained from central memory CD4+ T cells from blood. These TCRs come from a man younger than 45 with type 1 diabetes.

The chain recombines TRBV7-9 with TRBJ2-7; D call uncertain. V was cut by 3 bases and J by 0 bases, with 6 bases left in between. There are 13 residues in the CDR3. CDR1 and CDR2 (germline): SEHNR, FQNEAQ (reference sequence). Written as DNA, the CDR3 is TGTGCCAGCAGCTTGAGCGTCTCCTACGAGCAGTACTTC. Encoded protein: CASSLSVSYEQYF.

This rearrangement joins TRBV6-5 to TRBJ1-3; D remains ambiguous. Trimming stripped 7 bases from V and 0 bases from J, with 7 bases between. The germline V gene encodes CDR1 MNHEY and CDR2 SVGAGI. The CDR3 is 13 residues long. In nucleotides, the CDR3 is TGTGCCAGCACCGTGAGCTCTGGAAACACCATATATTTT. Translated: CASTVSSGNTIYF.

V and J are TRBV2 and TRBJ1-4; D is unclear. Looked up from germline, CDR1 is SNHLY and CDR2 is FYNNEI. The V gene lost 4 bases and the J gene lost 0 bases, with 6 bases spanning the gap. This CDR3 spans 14 amino acids. The CDR3 DNA follows: TGTGCCAGCAGTGGGGGTGCAACTAATGAAAAACTGTTTTTT. Residues: CASSGGATNEKLFF.

This chain uses TRBV9 with TRBJ2-6, with TRBD1 matching over 9 bases. The germline V gene has CDR1 SGDLS and CDR2 YYNGEE. With V trimmed by 4 bases and J by 0 bases, 5 bases remained unmatched. The CDR3 loop spans 17 amino acids. The CDR3 reads CASSPGQGLSGANVLTF. DNA of the CDR3: TGTGCCAGCAGCCCGGGACAGGGCCTCTCTGGGGCCAACGTCCTGACTTTC. Using reference TRBV9 and TRBJ2-6 for the parts outside the CDR3, the full variable domain is DSGVTQTPKHLITATGQRVTLRCSPRSGDLSVYWYQQSLDQGLQFLIQYYNGEERAKGNILERFSAQQFPDLHSELNLSSLELGDSALYFCASSPGQGLSGANVLTFGAGSRLTVL.

The rearrangement uses TRBV16 and TRBJ1-1, with 9 bases fitting TRBD1. The CDR3 contains 14 residues. V dropped 4 bases and J dropped 3; count of bases not matched to a gene: 3. Germline assignment: CDR1 KGHSY and CDR2 FQNENV. This CDR3 reads CASSRQGGYTEAFF. Here the CDR3 DNA reads TGTGCCAGCAGCCGACAGGGGGGATACACTGAAGCTTTCTTT.

This clone appeared a few times. V is TRBV30 and J is TRBJ1-5; D is unresolved. CDR3 length: 14 amino acids. Trimming shortened V by 0 bases and J by 4 bases, and 10 bases separated the two germline ends. The germline V gene has CDR1 GTSNPN and CDR2 SVGIG (reference sequence). The DNA of the CDR3 is TGTGCCTGGAGTGTAAGTACGGGGAATCAGCCCCAGCATTTT. It specifies CAWSVSTGNQPQHF.

J is TRBJ1-2 and V is TRBV6-6; no reliable D call. V was trimmed by 9 bases and J by 2 bases, leaving 4 bases between them. The CDR3 extends over 10 amino acids. Germline V gene data show CDR1 as MNHNY and CDR2 as SVGAGI (reference sequence). The CDR3 DNA reads TGTGCCAGTAAAAACTATGGCTACACCTTC. Translating it yields CASKNYGYTF.

The sample holds many counts of this clone. The V gene is TRBV9, the J gene TRBJ2-4; D ambiguous. Germline lookup yields CDR1 SGDLS and CDR2 YYNGEE. CDR3 length equals 13 residues. Trimming took off 4 bases at V and 8 bases at J, with 13 bases between the two ends. In nucleotides, the CDR3 is TGTGCCAGCAGCCTCGACGATAGTTACATTCAGTACTTC. It codes for CASSLDDSYIQYF.

This clone was detected a few times. V usage is TRBV9 and J usage is TRBJ2-1, with 8 bases lining up with TRBD2. There are 16 residues in the CDR3. Germline V gives CDR1 SGDLS, CDR2 YYNGEE. Trimming took 0 bases from V and 7 from J; bases not matched to a gene: 9. The CDR3 sequence: CASSVGPRGAGNEQFF. In DNA, the CDR3 is TGTGCCAGCAGCGTAGGTCCGCGGGGGGCTGGTAATGAGCAGTTCTTC.

The table lists this clone with a few counts. This rearrangement joins TRBV5-1 to TRBJ2-3; D gene unclear. V lost 4 bases to trimming and J lost 6 bases, with 9 bases between them. There are 12 residues in the CDR3. CDR1 is SGHRS, CDR2 YFSETQ, per germline. The chain's CDR3 is CASSLQRDTQYF. Here the CDR3 DNA reads TGCGCCAGCAGCCTGCAGAGGGATACGCAGTATTTT.

This chain connects TRBV9 to TRBJ2-2; 7 bases map to TRBD2. V shed 6 bases, J shed 0 bases, and the junction held 5 bases outside the gene matches. This CDR3 region has 15 residues. CDR1 SGDLS and CDR2 YYNGEE come from the germline V gene. The CDR3 loop reads CASTAGPSNTGELFF. The CDR3 coding sequence is TGTGCCAGCACAGCGGGGCCTTCGAACACCGGGGAGCTGTTTTTT.

The genes are TRBV4-3 and TRBJ2-5; TRBD1 agrees at 9 bases. The CDR3 extends over 15 amino acids. Unmatched junction bases numbered 5, after V lost 3 bases and J lost 3 bases. Germline CDR1 is LGHNA and CDR2 is YSLEER. This CDR3 is CASSHGTGWKETQYF. CDR3 DNA: TGCGCCAGCAGCCACGGGACAGGGTGGAAAGAGACCCAGTACTTC.

The chain employs TRBV4-3 and TRBJ1-6; no reliable D call. V lost 8 bases and J lost 2, with 10 bases in between. Germline CDR1 is LGHNA and CDR2 is YSLEER. CDR3 length equals 14 residues. The chain's CDR3 is CASAAGPYNSPLHF. DNA for the CDR3: TGCGCCAGCGCCGCGGGTCCCTATAATTCACCCCTCCACTTT.